This T cell receptor beta chain came from a study of T cell responses to AZD1222 COVID-19 vaccine. Study observations and caveats: There were vaccine-associated CD4 TCRs across spike, dominant at 160-218 and 743-854.

A note on this clone: Antigen: not known.

In germline, CDR1 is LGHNA, CDR2 YNFKEQ. The CDR3 has 16 amino acids. V was shortened by 5 bases and J by 8 bases, with 21 bases between the two germline ends. Assay: immunoSEQ multiplex PCR; the TCRdb copy retains only in-frame clones and omits some. The repertoire holds about 56,000 clones, approximately 80% seen once, with approximately 5.2% in the top ten. Combined were second doses at about 4 or about 12 weeks. This receptor was obtained from an adult who received the AZD1222 COVID-19 vaccine. This material consisted of peripheral blood, taken 28 days after the second AZD1222 dose. The V and J genes are TRBV4-2 and TRBJ1-4, with a tentative D call TRBD1 (6 bases). CDR3 amino acids: CASSTNFQGSAEKLFF. As DNA, the CDR3 is TGTGCCAGCAGCACAAACTTTCAGGGGTCGGCGGAAAAACTGTTTTTT.